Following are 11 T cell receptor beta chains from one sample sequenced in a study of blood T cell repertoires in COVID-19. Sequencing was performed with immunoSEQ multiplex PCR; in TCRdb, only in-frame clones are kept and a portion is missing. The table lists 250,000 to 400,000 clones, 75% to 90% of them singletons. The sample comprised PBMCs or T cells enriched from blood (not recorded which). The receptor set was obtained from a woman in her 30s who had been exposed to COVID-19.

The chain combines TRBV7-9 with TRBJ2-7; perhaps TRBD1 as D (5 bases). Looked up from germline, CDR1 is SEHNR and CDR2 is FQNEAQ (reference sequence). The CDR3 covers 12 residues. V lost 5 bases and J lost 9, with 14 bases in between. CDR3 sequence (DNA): TGTGCCAGCAGCCCACAGGCTTTTGTGCAGTACTTC. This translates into CASSPQAFVQYF.

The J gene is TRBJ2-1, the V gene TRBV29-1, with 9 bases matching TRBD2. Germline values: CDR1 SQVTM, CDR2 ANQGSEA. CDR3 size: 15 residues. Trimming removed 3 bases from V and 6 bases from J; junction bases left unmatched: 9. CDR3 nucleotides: TGCAGCGTTGAGAAGGGCCTAGCGGGAAGCAATGAGCAGTTCTTC. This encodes CSVEKGLAGSNEQFF.

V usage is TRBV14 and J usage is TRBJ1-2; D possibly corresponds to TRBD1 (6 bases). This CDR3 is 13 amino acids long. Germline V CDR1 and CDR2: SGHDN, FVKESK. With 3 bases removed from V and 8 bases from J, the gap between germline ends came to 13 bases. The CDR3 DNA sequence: TGTGCCAGCAGCCAGGCGGGGGCAGGGGGCTACACCTTC. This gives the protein CASSQAGAGGYTF.

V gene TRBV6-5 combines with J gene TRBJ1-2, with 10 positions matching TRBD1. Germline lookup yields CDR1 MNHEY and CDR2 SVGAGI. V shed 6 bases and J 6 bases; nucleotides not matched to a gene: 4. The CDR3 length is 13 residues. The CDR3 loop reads CASRRDRGDGYTF. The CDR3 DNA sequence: TGTGCCAGCAGACGGGACAGGGGTGATGGCTACACCTTC.

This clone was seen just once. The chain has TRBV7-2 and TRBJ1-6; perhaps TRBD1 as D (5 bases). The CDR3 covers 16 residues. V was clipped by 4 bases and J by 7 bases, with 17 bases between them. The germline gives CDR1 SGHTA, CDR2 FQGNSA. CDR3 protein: CASSSSGLPGNSPLHF. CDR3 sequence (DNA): TGTGCCAGCAGCTCCTCAGGGCTCCCGGGCAATTCACCCCTCCACTTT.

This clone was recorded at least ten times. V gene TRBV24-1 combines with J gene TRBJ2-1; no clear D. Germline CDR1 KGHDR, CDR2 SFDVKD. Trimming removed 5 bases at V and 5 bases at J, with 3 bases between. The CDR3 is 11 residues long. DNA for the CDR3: TGTGCCACCAGTGTTAACAATGAGCAGTTCTTC. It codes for CATSVNNEQFF.

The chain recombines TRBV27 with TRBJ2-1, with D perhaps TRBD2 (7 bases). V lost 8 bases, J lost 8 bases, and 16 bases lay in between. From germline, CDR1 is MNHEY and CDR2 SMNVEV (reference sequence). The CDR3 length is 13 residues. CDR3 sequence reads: CASGRGPIYEQFF. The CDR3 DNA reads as TGTGCCAGCGGGCGGGGGCCAATCTATGAGCAGTTCTTC.

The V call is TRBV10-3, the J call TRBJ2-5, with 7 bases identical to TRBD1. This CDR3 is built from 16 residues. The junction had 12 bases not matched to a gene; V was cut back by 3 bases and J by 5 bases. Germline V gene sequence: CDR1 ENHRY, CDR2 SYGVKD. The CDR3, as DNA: TGTGCCATCAGTGAACCCCACCGACAGGGCGGGGAGACCCAGTACTTC. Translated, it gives CAISEPHRQGGETQYF.

The chain's CDR3 is CASSISGGGEQYF. DNA for the CDR3: TGCGCCAGCAGTATCAGCGGGGGGGGCGAGCAGTACTTC. The V gene is TRBV10-1, the J gene TRBJ2-7; 10 bases line up with TRBD2. V shed 5 bases and J 6 bases; nucleotides not matched to a gene: 4. The CDR3 loop spans 13 amino acids. Germline-derived CDR1 and CDR2 are WNHNN and SYGVQD (reference sequence).

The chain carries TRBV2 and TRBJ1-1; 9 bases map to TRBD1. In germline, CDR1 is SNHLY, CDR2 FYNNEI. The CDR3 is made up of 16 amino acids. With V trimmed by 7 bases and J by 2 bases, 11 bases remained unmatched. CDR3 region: CASTGIQGARNTEAFF. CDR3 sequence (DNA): TGTGCCAGCACCGGGATACAGGGGGCGCGTAACACTGAAGCTTTCTTT.

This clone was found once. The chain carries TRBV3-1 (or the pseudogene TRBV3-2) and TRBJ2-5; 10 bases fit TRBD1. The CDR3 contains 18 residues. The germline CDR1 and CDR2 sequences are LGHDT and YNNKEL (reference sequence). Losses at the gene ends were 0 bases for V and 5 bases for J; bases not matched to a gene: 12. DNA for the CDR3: TGTGCCAGCAGCCAAGATATCCCCGGGACAGGGGCGGGGGAGACCCAGTACTTC. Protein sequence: CASSQDIPGTGAGETQYF.